This T cell receptor beta chain appears in the sequencing data of a study of blood T cells in healthy people across ages. Next came a second PCR, run for roughly 7 to 12 cycles, which used a sample-barcoded 5' primer along with a J-beta primer mix. Every sample gave at least 2.5 million paired-end reads containing CDR3. MiXCR was run by TCRdb on the 5' RACE reads, yielding one entry per CDR3 protein. The table includes roughly 700,000 distinct CDR3 sequences, about 30% detected once. Concerning this clonotype itself: This may come from a read error, since a much larger clone is one base off.

The CDR3 spans 13 residues. The junction had 5 bases not matched to a gene; V was cut back by 6 bases and J by 4 bases. The V and J genes are TRBV12-3 or TRBV12-4 and TRBJ2-7; 8 bases fit TRBD1. Sequencing was done on a sample of blood. The origin of this receptor is a woman of 80 years or more in good health. This CDR3 is CASRAGGGYEQYF. As DNA, the CDR3 is TGTGCCAGCAGGGCAGGGGGCGGTTACGAGCAGTACTTC.